This TCR beta chain was identified during a study of blood T cell repertoires in COVID-19. This CDR3 contains 13 residues. Between the trimmed V and J ends, which lost 4 bases and 0 bases, there was a span of 7 bases. CDR1 is KGHSH and CDR2 is LQKENI in the germline V gene. Assay: immunoSEQ multiplex PCR; the TCRdb copy retains only in-frame clones and omits some. The sample lists some 270,000 clones, nearly 90% occurring once. What was sequenced was peripheral blood. The genes are TRBV18 and TRBJ2-7; D is uncertain. The sequence derives from a middle-aged woman who had recovered from COVID-19. The CDR3 DNA is TGTGCCAGCTCACGGCAGGACTCCTACGAGCAGTACTTC. Protein product: CASSRQDSYEQYF.